The table lists the clone carrying this TCR beta chain with many counts. What it binds is unknown. This sample is part of a study of T cells in Graves' hyperthyroidism and ophthalmopathy. Study results and caveats: Blood also held most thyroid clonotypes expanded beyond 0.001.

Amplification targeted TCR beta CDR3 regions from RNA transcripts. Primed by the HTBI set, a first-round RT-PCR was run on the TCR CDR3. Using its own MiXCR run on the multiplex PCR reads, TCRdb lists one record per CDR3 protein. Of 250,000 to 300,000 distinct CDR3 sequences listed, 14% to 15% are singletons. Uncontrolled infection, other autoimmune disease, pregnancy or lactation disqualified patients from enrolment. In making diagnoses, clinical symptoms, serum thyroxine and TRAb, thyroid ultrasound and orbital computed tomography were all used. This sequence was found in a woman in her thirties or forties with Graves' hyperthyroidism that later progressed to Graves' ophthalmopathy. The specimen sequenced was blood.

The CDR3 reads CASSQGGGGTPNNYGYTF. DNA of the CDR3: TGTGCCAGCAGCCAAGGTGGGGGGGGGACCCCCAATAACTATGGCTACACCTTC. The chain couples TRBV3-1 to TRBJ1-2, with a tentative D call TRBD1 (5 bases). Germline V gives CDR1 LGHDT, CDR2 YNNKEL (reference sequence). V was trimmed by 1 base and J by 1 base, leaving 19 bases between them. The length of the CDR3 is 18 residues.